Below are 15 T cell receptor beta chains sequenced from a single sample in a study of cytomegalovirus exposure and HLA in healthy donors. The protocol was immunoSEQ multiplex PCR, while the TCRdb copy is restricted to in-frame clones and leaves out a portion. The data hold about 74,000 clones, with roughly 94% observed a single time. Sequenced: PBMCs. The receptors here all came from a man between 18 and 35 years old in good health and CMV-seropositive.

The chain recombines TRBV28 with TRBJ1-2; D gene ambiguous. V was trimmed by 6 bases and J by 6 bases, leaving 17 bases between them. Germline CDR1 reads MDHEN; CDR2 reads SYDVKM. The CDR3 has 14 amino acids. The CDR3 nucleotides are TGTGCCAGCAGCCCCATCTTGGGGAGGGATGGCTACACCTTC. The encoded protein is CASSPILGRDGYTF.

V and J are TRBV9 and TRBJ2-1; TRBD2 matches at 8 bases. Trimming at V came to 3 bases and at J to 0 bases, leaving 8 bases not matched to a gene. CDR1 and CDR2 from the germline V gene are SGDLS and YYNGEE. The CDR3 is 17 amino acids. The DNA of the CDR3 is TGTGCCAGCAGCGCCGGGGGGGAGGCTGGCTCCTACAATGAGCAGTTCTTC. Translated, it gives CASSAGGEAGSYNEQFF.

V usage is TRBV19 and J usage is TRBJ1-2; D call uncertain. The germline gives CDR1 LNHDA, CDR2 SQIVND (reference sequence). Trimming pared 5 bases from V and 7 bases from J, leaving 20 bases between. This CDR3 contains 15 residues. The CDR3, as DNA: TGTGCCAGTAGTGAAGAAACCCATTCGCGAGGTGGCTACACCTTC. This sequence encodes CASSEETHSRGGYTF.

This clone was found once. The V gene is TRBV28, the J gene TRBJ2-7, with 10 positions matching TRBD1. V dropped 5 bases and J dropped 2; count of bases not matched to a gene: 6. This CDR3 contains 15 residues. Germline CDR1 MDHEN, CDR2 SYDVKM. The CDR3 coding sequence is TGTGCCAGCAGTACCTCCGGGACAGGGGCCTACGAGCAGTACTTC. The encoded protein is CASSTSGTGAYEQYF.

The J gene is TRBJ1-5, the V gene TRBV6-6; D possibly corresponds to TRBD1 (6 bases). Per the germline V gene, CDR1 is MNHNY and CDR2 is SVGAGI (reference sequence). V was pared by 5 bases and J by 0 bases, with 11 bases between. The CDR3 is made up of 15 amino acids. CDR3: CASSQTGISNQPQHF. The CDR3 DNA reads TGTGCCAGCAGTCAAACAGGGATTAGCAATCAGCCCCAGCATTTT.

V and J are TRBV7-9 and TRBJ2-1; D unclear. Deletions cut 6 bases from V and 0 bases from J, with 6 bases between. This CDR3 has 13 amino acids. Germline CDR1 reads SEHNR; CDR2 reads FQNEAQ (reference sequence). CDR3 nucleotide sequence: TGTGCCAGCAGTCCGAGCTCCTACAATGAGCAGTTCTTC. Translated, it gives CASSPSSYNEQFF.

This clone occurred once. The CDR3 nucleotides are TGTGCCAGCAGCTCGGACACCAGCAATCAGCCCCAGCATTTT. It codes for CASSSDTSNQPQHF. The chain links TRBV6-6 to TRBJ1-5; D perhaps matches TRBD1 (5 bases). The CDR3 has 14 residues. Germline CDR1 and CDR2: MNHNY and SVGAGI (reference sequence). V lost 6 bases, J lost 1 base, and 10 bases lay in between.

The J gene is TRBJ2-5, the V gene TRBV5-1, with 13 bases lining up with TRBD2. Per germline, CDR1 SGHRS and CDR2 YFSETQ. J was trimmed by 4 bases and V by 3 bases; bases with no gene match: 6. This CDR3 spans 16 amino acids. The CDR3, as DNA: TGCGCCAGCAGCTCCTCCGGGACTAGCGGGGTAGAGACCCAGTACTTC. Translation: CASSSSGTSGVETQYF.

The chain recombines TRBV9 with TRBJ1-1, with D possibly matching TRBD1 (5 bases). The V and J ends lost 4 bases and 3 bases respectively, with 16 bases between them. The CDR3 is made up of 15 amino acids. Germline CDR1 reads SGDLS; CDR2 reads YYNGEE. The CDR3 loop reads CASSPRLWGDTEAFF. For the CDR3, the DNA is TGTGCCAGCAGCCCCAGACTCTGGGGGGACACTGAAGCTTTCTTT.

The rearrangement joins TRBV6-5 to TRBJ2-7; TRBD1 agrees at 8 bases. Germline values: CDR1 MNHEY, CDR2 SVGAGI. The CDR3 length is 13 residues. Trimming at V came to 7 bases and at J to 5 bases, leaving 7 bases not matched to a gene. The CDR3 region has the DNA TGTGCCAGCACCAACAGGGGGTGGGACGAGCAGTACTTC. Amino acids: CASTNRGWDEQYF.

The rearrangement links TRBV19 to TRBJ2-1; 10 bases align to TRBD2. Looked up from germline, CDR1 is LNHDA and CDR2 is SQIVND (reference sequence). The V gene end was trimmed by 2 bases and the J gene end by 10 bases; junction bases not matched to a gene: 5. The CDR3 is made up of 14 amino acids. CDR3 DNA sequence: TGTGCCAGTAGTATAACTAGCGGGGCTCTAGAGCAGTTCTTC. As protein: CASSITSGALEQFF.

The chain employs TRBV18 and TRBJ2-5, with D possibly matching TRBD1 (7 bases). Trimming pared 3 bases from V and 4 bases from J, leaving 12 bases between. In germline, CDR1 is KGHSH, CDR2 LQKENI. This CDR3 region has 14 residues. This CDR3 is CASSPSGGRETQYF. The CDR3 bases are TGTGCCAGCTCACCTTCAGGGGGGAGAGAGACCCAGTACTTC. The full variable domain, rest sourced from reference TRBV18 and TRBJ2-5, is NAGVMQNPRHLVRRRGQEARLRCSPMKGHSHVYWYRQLPEEGLKFMVYLQKENIIDESGMPKERFSAEFPKEGPSILRIQQVVRGDSAAYFCASSPSGGRETQYFGPGTRLLVL.

This chain links TRBV10-3 with TRBJ2-1; possibly TRBD2 for D (5 bases). Between the trimmed V and J ends, which lost 11 bases and 8 bases, there was a span of 19 bases. Germline V gene sequence: CDR1 ENHRY, CDR2 SYGVKD. CDR3 length: 13 amino acids. The CDR3: CASHPQREHEQFF. In DNA, the CDR3 is TGTGCCTCCCACCCTCAGAGGGAGCATGAGCAGTTCTTC.

The chain employs TRBV29-1 and TRBJ1-1; D is undetermined. V lost 2 bases to trimming and J lost 5 bases, with 9 bases between them. The germline V gene has CDR1 SQVTM and CDR2 ANQGSEA. There are 12 residues in the CDR3. CDR3 residues: CSVEKGGTEAFF. In DNA, the CDR3 is TGCAGCGTTGAAAAGGGAGGGACTGAAGCTTTCTTT. The full variable domain, its missing parts supplied by reference TRBV29-1 and TRBJ1-1, is SAVISQKPSRDICQRGTSLTIQCQVDSQVTMMFWYRQQPGQSLTLIATANQGSEATYESGFVIDKFPISRPNLTFSTLTVSNMSPEDSSIYLCSVEKGGTEAFFGQGTRLTVV.

This clone was observed a single time. This chain uses TRBV7-2 with TRBJ2-1, with TRBD1 identical over 7 bases. V shed 8 bases and J 7 bases; nucleotides not matched to a gene: 14. The CDR3 runs to 15 residues. In germline, CDR1 is SGHTA, CDR2 FQGNSA. CDR3 residues: CASPLQGQSRNEQFF. The CDR3 region has the DNA TGTGCCAGCCCCCTCCAGGGACAGAGTCGTAATGAGCAGTTCTTC.